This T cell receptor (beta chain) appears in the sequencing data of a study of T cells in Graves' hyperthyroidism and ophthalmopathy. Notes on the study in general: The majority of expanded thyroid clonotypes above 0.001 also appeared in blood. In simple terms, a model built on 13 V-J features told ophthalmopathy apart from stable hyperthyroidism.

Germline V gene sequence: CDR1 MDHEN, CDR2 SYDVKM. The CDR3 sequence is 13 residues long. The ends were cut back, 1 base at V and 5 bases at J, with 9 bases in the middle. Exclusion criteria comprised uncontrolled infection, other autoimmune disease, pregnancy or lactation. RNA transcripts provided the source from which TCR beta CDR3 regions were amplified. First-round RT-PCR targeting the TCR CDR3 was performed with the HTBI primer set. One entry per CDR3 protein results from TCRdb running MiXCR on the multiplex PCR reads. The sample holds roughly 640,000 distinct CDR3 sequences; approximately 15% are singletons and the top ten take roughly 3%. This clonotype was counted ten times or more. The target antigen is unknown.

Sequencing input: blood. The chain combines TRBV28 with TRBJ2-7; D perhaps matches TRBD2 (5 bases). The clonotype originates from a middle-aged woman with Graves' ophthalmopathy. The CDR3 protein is CASSLFGLHEQYF. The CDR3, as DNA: TGTGCCAGCAGTTTATTCGGACTGCACGAGCAGTACTTC.